Listed below are T cell receptor beta chains from one sample, sequenced in a study of blood T cell repertoires in COVID-19. Sequencing was performed with immunoSEQ multiplex PCR; in TCRdb, only in-frame clones are kept and a portion is missing. Counted here are 150,000 to 200,000 clones, roughly 89% occurring once; the ten biggest clones make up 10%. The source material was peripheral blood. The receptors shown here come from a woman in her 70s with COVID-19, enrolled during active disease. The CDR3 runs from the conserved cysteine through the conserved F or W. The D gene is left open where the match is weak. Not every row has a clone size; where given, it reads once, few, many or a size class.

D: TRBD1; J: TRBJ2-7; V: TRBV11-3; size: .; CDR3: CASSPFPGQGVHEQYF; DNA: TGTGCCAGCAGCCCTTTTCCGGGACAGGGGGTCCACGAGCAGTACTTC
D: .; J: TRBJ2-1; V: TRBV28; size: .; CDR3: CAIIGDILGEQFF; DNA: TGTGCCATTATCGGGGATATACTCGGTGAGCAGTTCTTC
D: .; J: TRBJ2-5; V: TRBV30; size: .; CDR3: CAWRHLGAGETQYF; DNA: TGTGCCTGGAGGCATCTGGGGGCAGGCGAGACCCAGTACTTC
D: .; J: TRBJ2-5; V: TRBV12-5; size: .; CDR3: CASGVGASQETQYF; DNA: TGTGCTAGTGGTGTTGGAGCCTCCCAAGAGACCCAGTACTTC
D: .; J: TRBJ1-1; V: TRBV19; size: .; CDR3: CASSIGGVNMNTEAFF; DNA: TGTGCCAGTAGTATCGGCGGCGTAAACATGAACACTGAAGCTTTCTTT
D: .; J: TRBJ1-6; V: TRBV5-5; size: .; CDR3: CASSLVRDFSPLHF; DNA: TGTGCCAGCAGCTTGGTGAGGGACTTTTCACCCCTCCACTTT
D: .; J: TRBJ1-5; V: TRBV7-9; size: .; CDR3: CASSLSQGSQPQHF; DNA: TGTGCCAGCAGCTTATCACAGGGTTCTCAGCCCCAGCATTTT
D: .; J: TRBJ2-5; V: TRBV28; size: once; CDR3: CASSFSLTTGLDQETQYF; DNA: TGTGCCAGCAGTTTTAGCCTTACTACAGGGTTGGACCAAGAGACCCAGTACTTC
D: TRBD1; J: TRBJ1-1; V: TRBV29-1; size: once; CDR3: CSVGREGAGAFF; DNA: TGCAGCGTCGGACGGGAGGGGGCGGGGGCTTTCTTT
D: .; J: TRBJ1-2; V: TRBV3-1/TRBV3-2; size: once; CDR3: CASSQEGQAQGYGYTF; DNA: TGTGCCAGCAGCCAAGAGGGACAAGCGCAGGGGTATGGCTACACCTTC
D: TRBD2; J: TRBJ2-1; V: TRBV3-1/TRBV3-2; size: .; CDR3: CASSQGTSGRTSLYNEQFF; DNA: TGTGCCAGCAGCCAGGGGACTAGCGGGAGAACTTCCCTTTACAATGAGCAGTTCTTC
D: TRBD1; J: TRBJ1-2; V: TRBV5-8; size: .; CDR3: CASSGDRDAYGYTF; DNA: TGTGCCAGCAGCGGGGACAGGGACGCCTATGGCTACACCTTC
D: .; J: TRBJ1-2; V: TRBV2; size: .; CDR3: CAGGEDSNYGYTF; DNA: TGTGCCGGAGGAGAAGATTCTAACTATGGCTACACCTTC
D: .; J: TRBJ2-3; V: TRBV23-1; size: .; CDR3: CASSRGGSRADTQYF; DNA: TGCGCCAGCAGTCGGGGAGGAAGTCGGGCAGATACGCAGTATTTT
D: .; J: TRBJ1-2; V: TRBV28; size: .; CDR3: CASWSINPTGYYGYTF; DNA: TGTGCCAGCTGGAGCATCAACCCAACAGGGTACTATGGCTACACCTTC
D: TRBD2; J: TRBJ2-5; V: TRBV11-2; size: .; CDR3: CASSLGASGGQETQYF; DNA: TGTGCCAGCAGCTTAGGTGCTAGCGGGGGCCAAGAGACCCAGTACTTC
D: .; J: TRBJ2-7; V: TRBV10-2; size: .; CDR3: CASMRQSKYEQYF; DNA: TGCGCCAGCATGCGGCAGAGTAAGTACGAGCAGTACTTC